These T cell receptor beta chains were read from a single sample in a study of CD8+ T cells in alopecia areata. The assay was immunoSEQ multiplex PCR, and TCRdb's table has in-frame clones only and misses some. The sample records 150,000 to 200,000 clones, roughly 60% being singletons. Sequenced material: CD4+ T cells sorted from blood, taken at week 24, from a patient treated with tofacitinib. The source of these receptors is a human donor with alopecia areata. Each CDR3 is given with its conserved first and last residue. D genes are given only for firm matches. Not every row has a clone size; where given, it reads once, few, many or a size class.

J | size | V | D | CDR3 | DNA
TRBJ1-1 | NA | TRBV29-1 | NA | CSVIDRGTEAFF | TGCAGCGTCATCGACAGAGGCACTGAAGCTTTCTTT
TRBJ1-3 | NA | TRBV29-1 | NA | CSVANRISSGNTIYF | TGCAGCGTTGCGAATCGGATTAGCTCTGGAAACACCATATATTTT
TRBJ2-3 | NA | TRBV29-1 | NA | CSELGRGPAQYF | TGCAGCGAACTCGGACGGGGGCCGGCGCAGTATTTT
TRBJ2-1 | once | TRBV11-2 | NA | CASSFGPGEQFF | TGTGCCAGCAGCTTTGGCCCGGGAGAGCAGTTCTTC
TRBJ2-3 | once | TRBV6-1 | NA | CASRDRLSDTQYF | TGTGCCAGCAGAGACAGGCTCTCAGATACGCAGTATTTT
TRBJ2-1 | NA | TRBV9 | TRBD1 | CASSVGDSYNEQFF | TGTGCCAGCAGCGTAGGGGACAGTTACAATGAGCAGTTCTTC
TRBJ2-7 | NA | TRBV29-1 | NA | CSVRLGGPYEQYF | TGCAGCGTCAGACTGGGAGGCCCCTACGAGCAGTACTTC
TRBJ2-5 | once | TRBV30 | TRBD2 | CAWSVSGEETQYF | TGTGCCTGGAGTGTAAGCGGGGAAGAGACCCAGTACTTC
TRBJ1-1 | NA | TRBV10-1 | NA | CASSVPQGEAFF | TGCGCCAGCAGTGTCCCACAGGGTGAAGCTTTCTTT
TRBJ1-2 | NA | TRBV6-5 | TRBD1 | CASRQGVTGIYTF | TGTGCCAGCAGACAGGGGGTAACGGGGATCTACACCTTC
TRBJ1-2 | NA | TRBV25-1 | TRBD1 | CASSIPGQGYGYTF | TGTGCCAGCAGTATCCCGGGACAGGGATACGGCTACACCTTC
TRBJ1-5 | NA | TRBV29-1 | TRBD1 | CSVSDRGGQPQHF | TGCAGCGTTTCCGACAGGGGTGGTCAGCCCCAGCATTTT
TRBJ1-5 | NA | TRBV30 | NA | CACPVDRSNQPQHF | TGTGCCTGCCCAGTAGACAGGAGCAATCAGCCCCAGCATTTT
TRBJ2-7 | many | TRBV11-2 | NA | CASSSTYEQYF | TGTGCCAGCAGCTCTACATACGAGCAGTACTTC
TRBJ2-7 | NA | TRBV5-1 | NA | CASSLVSQGGTYEQYF | TGCGCCAGCAGCTTGGTTAGCCAGGGTGGGACCTACGAGCAGTACTTC
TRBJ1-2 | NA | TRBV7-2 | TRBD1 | CASSSTGGDYGYTF | TGTGCCAGCAGCTCGACAGGGGGCGACTATGGCTACACCTTC
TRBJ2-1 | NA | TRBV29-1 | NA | CSVGGALSYNEQFF | TGCAGCGTTGGGGGGGCCTTATCCTACAATGAGCAGTTCTTC
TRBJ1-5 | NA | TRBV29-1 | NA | CSAGGDFGERF | TGCAGCGCGGGGGGGGATTTCGGTGAGCGGTTT
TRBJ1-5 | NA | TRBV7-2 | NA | CASSRDGNQPQHF | TGTGCCAGCAGCAGAGACGGAAATCAGCCCCAGCATTTT
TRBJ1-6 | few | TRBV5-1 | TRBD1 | CASSLGQGNSPLHF | TGCGCCAGCAGCTTGGGACAGGGGAATTCACCCCTCCACTTT
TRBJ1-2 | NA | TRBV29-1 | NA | CSVEGLQGTNYGYTF | TGCAGCGTTGAGGGGCTACAGGGAACTAACTATGGCTACACCTTC
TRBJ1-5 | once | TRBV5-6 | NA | CASSLDRRMQPQHF | TGTGCCAGCAGCTTGGATCGACGGATGCAGCCCCAGCATTTT
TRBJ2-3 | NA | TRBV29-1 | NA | CSVEVAVATDTQYF | TGCAGCGTTGAAGTTGCGGTCGCCACAGATACGCAGTATTTT
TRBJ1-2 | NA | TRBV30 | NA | CAWTGSSVSRYTF | TGTGCCTGGACGGGTTCCAGCGTCTCGCGCTACACCTTC
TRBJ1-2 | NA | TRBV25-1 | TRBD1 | CASIGQGAGYTF | TGTGCCAGTATCGGACAGGGGGCCGGCTACACCTTC
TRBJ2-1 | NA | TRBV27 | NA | CASSRVGIRNNEQFF | TGTGCCAGCAGTCGAGTGGGAATTCGAAACAATGAGCAGTTCTTC
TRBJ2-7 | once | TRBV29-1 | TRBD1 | CSVARGQDYEQYF | TGCAGCGTTGCCCGGGGACAGGACTACGAGCAGTACTTC
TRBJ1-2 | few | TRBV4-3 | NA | CASRTWGSGYTF | TGCGCCAGCCGAACCTGGGGTTCAGGCTACACCTTC
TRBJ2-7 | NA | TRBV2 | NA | CASTRTYYEQYF | TGTGCCAGCACCAGGACTTACTACGAGCAGTACTTC
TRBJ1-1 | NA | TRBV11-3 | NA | CASSLLRDTEAFF | TGTGCCAGCAGCTTATTGAGGGACACTGAAGCTTTCTTT
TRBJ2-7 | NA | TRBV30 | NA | CAWSREDSYEQYF | TGTGCCTGGAGCCGTGAAGACTCCTACGAGCAGTACTTC
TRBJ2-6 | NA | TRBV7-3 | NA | CASSLDASGANVLTF | TGTGCCAGCAGCTTAGACGCATCTGGGGCCAACGTCCTGACTTTC
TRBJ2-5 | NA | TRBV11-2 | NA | CASSRHQNSGETQYF | TGTGCCAGCAGCCGACACCAAAACTCAGGGGAGACCCAGTACTTC
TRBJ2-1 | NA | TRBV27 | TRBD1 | CAHGHTTGESWVGEQFF | TGTGCCCACGGCCACACGACAGGGGAAAGCTGGGTCGGTGAGCAGTTCTTC
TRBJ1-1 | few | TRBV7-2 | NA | CASSSRLGWKEEAFF | TGTGCCAGCAGCTCCCGTTTGGGTTGGAAGGAAGAAGCTTTCTTT
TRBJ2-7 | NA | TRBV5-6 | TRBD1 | CASSPADRASYEQYF | TGTGCCAGCAGCCCGGCGGACAGGGCGTCCTACGAGCAGTACTTC
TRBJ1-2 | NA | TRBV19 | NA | CASSILRTGYTF | TGTGCCAGTAGTATTCTGAGGACTGGCTACACCTTC
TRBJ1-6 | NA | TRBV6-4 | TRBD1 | CASSEGDRDSPLHF | TGTGCCAGCAGTGAGGGGGACAGGGATTCACCCCTCCACTTT
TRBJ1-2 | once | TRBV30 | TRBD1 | CAWSPHGQGHGYTF | TGTGCCTGGAGTCCCCATGGACAGGGGCATGGCTACACCTTC
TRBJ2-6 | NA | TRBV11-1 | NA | CASSLDAGANVLTF | TGTGCCAGCAGCCTGGACGCTGGGGCCAACGTCCTGACTTTC